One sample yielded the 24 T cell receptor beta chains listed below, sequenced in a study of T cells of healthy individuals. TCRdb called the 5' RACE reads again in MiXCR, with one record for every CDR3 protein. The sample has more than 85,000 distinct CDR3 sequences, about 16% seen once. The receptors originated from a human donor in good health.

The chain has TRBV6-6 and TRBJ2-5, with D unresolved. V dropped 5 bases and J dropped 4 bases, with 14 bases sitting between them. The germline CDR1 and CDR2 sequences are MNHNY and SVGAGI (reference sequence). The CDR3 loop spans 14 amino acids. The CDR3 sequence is CASSDGRAAETQYF. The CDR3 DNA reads TGTGCCAGCAGTGATGGACGGGCGGCAGAGACCCAGTACTTC.

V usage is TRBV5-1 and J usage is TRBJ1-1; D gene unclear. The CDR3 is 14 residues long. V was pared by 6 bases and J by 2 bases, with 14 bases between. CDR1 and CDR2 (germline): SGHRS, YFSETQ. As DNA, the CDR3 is TGCGCCAGCACCAATTCGGGGAGTAACACTGAAGCTTTCTTT. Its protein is CASTNSGSNTEAFF.

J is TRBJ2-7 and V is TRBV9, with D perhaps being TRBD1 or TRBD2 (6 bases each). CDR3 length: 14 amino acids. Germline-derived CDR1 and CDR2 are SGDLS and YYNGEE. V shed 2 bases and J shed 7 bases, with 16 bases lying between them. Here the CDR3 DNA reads TGTGCCAGCAGCGTCGGGGGCGATTTTTCGGAGCAGTACTTC. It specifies CASSVGGDFSEQYF.

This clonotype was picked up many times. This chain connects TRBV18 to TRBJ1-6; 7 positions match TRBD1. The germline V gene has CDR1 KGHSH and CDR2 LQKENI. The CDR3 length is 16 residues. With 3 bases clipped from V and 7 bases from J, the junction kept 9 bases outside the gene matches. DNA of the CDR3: TGTGCCAGCTCACCGGTCAACAGGGGCAGGAATTCACCCCTCCACTTT. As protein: CASSPVNRGRNSPLHF.

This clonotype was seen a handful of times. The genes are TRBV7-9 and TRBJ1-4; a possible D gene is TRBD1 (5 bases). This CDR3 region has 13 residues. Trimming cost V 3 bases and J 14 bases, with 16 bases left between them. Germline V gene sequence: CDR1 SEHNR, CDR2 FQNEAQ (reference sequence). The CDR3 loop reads CASSFYGTGGLFF. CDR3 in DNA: TGTGCCAGCAGCTTCTATGGGACTGGTGGGCTGTTTTTT. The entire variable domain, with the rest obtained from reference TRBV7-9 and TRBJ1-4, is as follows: DTGVSQNPRHKITKRGQNVTFRCDPISEHNRLYWYRQTLGQGPEFLTYFQNEAQLEKSRLLSDRFSAERPKGSFSTLEIQRTEQGDSAMYLCASSFYGTGGLFFGSGTQLSVL.

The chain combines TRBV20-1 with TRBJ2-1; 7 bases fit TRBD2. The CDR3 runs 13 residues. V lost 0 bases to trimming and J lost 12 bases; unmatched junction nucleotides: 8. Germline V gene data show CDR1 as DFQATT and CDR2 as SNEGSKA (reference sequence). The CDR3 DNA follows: TGCAGTGCTAGAGATCTTGGACTAGTTGGGCAGTTCTTC. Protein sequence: CSARDLGLVGQFF.

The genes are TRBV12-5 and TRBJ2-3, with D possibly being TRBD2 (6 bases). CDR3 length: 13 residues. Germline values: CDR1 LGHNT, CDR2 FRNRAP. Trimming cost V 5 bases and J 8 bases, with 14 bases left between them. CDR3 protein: CASGNREQGTQYF. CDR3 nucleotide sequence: TGTGCTAGTGGTAACCGGGAGCAGGGTACGCAGTATTTT.

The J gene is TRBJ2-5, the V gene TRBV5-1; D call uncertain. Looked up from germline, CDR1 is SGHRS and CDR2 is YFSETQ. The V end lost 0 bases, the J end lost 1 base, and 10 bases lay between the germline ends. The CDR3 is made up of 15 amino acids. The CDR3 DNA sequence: TGCGCCAGCAGCTTGGCCATCAGACTCCAAGAGACCCAGTACTTC. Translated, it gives CASSLAIRLQETQYF.

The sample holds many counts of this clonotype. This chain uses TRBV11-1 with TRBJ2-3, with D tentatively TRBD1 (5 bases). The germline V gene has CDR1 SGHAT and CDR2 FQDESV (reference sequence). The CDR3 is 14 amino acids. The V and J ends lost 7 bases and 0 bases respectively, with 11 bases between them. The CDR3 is CASTGYRSTDTQYF. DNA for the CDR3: TGTGCCAGCACCGGTTACAGGAGCACAGATACGCAGTATTTT.

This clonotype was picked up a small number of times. The CDR3 sequence is CASSRLGQGDEQFF. The CDR3 region has the DNA TGTGCCAGCAGCAGGTTAGGACAGGGGGATGAGCAGTTCTTC. The gene calls are TRBV5-6 and TRBJ2-1, with 10 bases fitting TRBD1. V dropped 4 bases and J dropped 8; count of bases not matched to a gene: 6. The CDR3 loop spans 14 amino acids. Germline assignment: CDR1 SGHDT and CDR2 YYEEEE. Drawing the rest from reference TRBV5-6 and TRBJ2-1, the complete variable domain is DAGVTQSPTHLIKTRGQQVTLRCSPKSGHDTVSWYQQALGQGPQFIFQYYEEEERQRGNFPDRFSGHQFPNYSSELNVNALLLGDSALYLCASSRLGQGDEQFFGPGTRLTVL.

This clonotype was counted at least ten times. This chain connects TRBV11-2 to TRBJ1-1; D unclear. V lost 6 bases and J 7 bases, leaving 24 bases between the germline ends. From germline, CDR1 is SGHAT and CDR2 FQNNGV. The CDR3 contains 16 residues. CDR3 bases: TGTGCCAGCAGTTTAAATGGGTTCTCCCCCTCGCTTGAAGCTTTCTTT. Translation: CASSLNGFSPSLEAFF. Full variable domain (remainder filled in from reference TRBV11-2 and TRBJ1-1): EAGVAQSPRYKIIEKRQSVAFWCNPISGHATLYWYQQILGQGPKLLIQFQNNGVVDDSQLPKDRFSAERLKGVDSTLKIQPAKLEDSAVYLCASSLNGFSPSLEAFFGQGTRLTVV.

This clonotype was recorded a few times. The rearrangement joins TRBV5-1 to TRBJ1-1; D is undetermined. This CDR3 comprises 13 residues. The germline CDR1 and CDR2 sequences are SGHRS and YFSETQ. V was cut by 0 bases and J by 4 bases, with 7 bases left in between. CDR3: CASSLEPGTEAFF. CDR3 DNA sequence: TGCGCCAGCAGCTTGGAGCCGGGCACTGAAGCTTTCTTT.

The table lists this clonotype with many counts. In nucleotides, the CDR3 is TGCGCCAGCAGCCAAGGGCTTACCTATGGCTACACCTTC. The encoded protein is CASSQGLTYGYTF. The V call is TRBV4-1, the J call TRBJ1-2; no reliable D call. Germline CDR1 MGHRA, CDR2 YSYEKL. V was trimmed by 1 base and J by 4 bases, leaving 7 bases between them. This CDR3 region has 13 residues.

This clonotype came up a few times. CDR3 amino acids: CSASRGKGGYEQYF. The CDR3, as DNA: TGCAGTGCTAGTCGAGGGAAGGGGGGGTACGAGCAGTACTTC. The J gene is TRBJ2-7, the V gene TRBV20-1; the D gene is possibly TRBD2 (7 bases). The V end was cut by 3 bases, the J end by 4 bases, with 16 bases between. The length of the CDR3 is 14 residues. The V gene's germline CDR1 is DFQATT and CDR2 SNEGSKA (reference sequence).

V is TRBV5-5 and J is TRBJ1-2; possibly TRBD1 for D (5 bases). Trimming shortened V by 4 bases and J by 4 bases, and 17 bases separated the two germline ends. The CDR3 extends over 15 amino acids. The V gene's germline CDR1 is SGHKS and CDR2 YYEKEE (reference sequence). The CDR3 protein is CASSTQRQPLYGYTF. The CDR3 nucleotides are TGTGCCAGCAGCACACAAAGACAGCCGCTCTATGGCTACACCTTC.

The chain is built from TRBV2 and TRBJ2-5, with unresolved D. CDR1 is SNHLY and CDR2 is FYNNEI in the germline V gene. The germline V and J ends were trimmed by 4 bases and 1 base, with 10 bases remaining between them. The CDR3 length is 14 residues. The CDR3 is CASSAARAQETQYF. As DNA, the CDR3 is TGTGCCAGCAGTGCGGCAAGGGCCCAAGAGACCCAGTACTTC. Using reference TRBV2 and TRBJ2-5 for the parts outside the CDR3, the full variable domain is EPEVTQTPSHQVTQMGQEVILRCVPISNHLYFYWYRQILGQKVEFLVSFYNNEISEKSEIFDDQFSVERPDGSNFTLKIRSTKLEDSAMYFCASSAARAQETQYFGPGTRLLVL.

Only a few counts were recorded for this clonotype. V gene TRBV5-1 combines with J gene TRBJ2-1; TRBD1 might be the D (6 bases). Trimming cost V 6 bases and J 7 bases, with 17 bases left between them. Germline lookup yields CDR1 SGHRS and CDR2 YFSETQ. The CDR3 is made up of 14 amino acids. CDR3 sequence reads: CASTRGQGMNEQFF. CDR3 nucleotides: TGCGCCAGCACCCGCGGGCAGGGGATGAATGAGCAGTTCTTC.

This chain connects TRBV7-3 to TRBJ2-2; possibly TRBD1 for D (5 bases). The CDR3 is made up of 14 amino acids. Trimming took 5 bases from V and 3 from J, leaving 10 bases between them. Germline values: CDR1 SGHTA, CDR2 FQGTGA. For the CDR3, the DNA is TGTGCCAGCAGCGTCACCAGGGACACCGGGGAGCTGTTTTTT. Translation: CASSVTRDTGELFF.

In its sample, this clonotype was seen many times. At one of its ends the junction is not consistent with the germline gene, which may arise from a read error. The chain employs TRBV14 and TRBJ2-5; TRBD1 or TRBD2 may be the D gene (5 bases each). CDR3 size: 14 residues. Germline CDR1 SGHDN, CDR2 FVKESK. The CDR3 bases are TGTGCCAGCAGCCAAGATGAAGTCCCGGGGACCCAGTGCTTC. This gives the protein CASSQDEVPGTQCF.

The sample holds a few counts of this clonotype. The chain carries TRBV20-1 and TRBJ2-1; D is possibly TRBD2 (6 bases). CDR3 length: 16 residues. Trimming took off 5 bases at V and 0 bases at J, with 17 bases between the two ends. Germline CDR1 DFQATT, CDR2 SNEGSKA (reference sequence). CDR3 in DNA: TGCAGTGCTGGACCTAGACTAGGCCTCTCCTACAATGAGCAGTTCTTC. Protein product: CSAGPRLGLSYNEQFF.

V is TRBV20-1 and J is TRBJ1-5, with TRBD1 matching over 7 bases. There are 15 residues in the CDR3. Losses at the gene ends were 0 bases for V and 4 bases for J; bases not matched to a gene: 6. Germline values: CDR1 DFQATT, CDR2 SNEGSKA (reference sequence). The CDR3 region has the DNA TGCAGTGCTAGAGAAACCGGGACAGTGAATCAGCCCCAGCATTTT. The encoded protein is CSARETGTVNQPQHF.

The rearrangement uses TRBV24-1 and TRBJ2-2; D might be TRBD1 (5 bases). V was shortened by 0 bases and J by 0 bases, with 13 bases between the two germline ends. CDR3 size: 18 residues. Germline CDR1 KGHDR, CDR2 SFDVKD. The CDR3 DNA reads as TGTGCCACCAGTGATTTGGGACATGGGAAGTCGAACACCGGGGAGCTGTTTTTT. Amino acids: CATSDLGHGKSNTGELFF.

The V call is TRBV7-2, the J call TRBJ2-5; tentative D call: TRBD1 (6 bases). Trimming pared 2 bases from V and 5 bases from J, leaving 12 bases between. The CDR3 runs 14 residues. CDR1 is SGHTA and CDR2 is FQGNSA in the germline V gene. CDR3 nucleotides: TGTGCCAGCAGCTTAAGGGGGATAAGTGAGACCCAGTACTTC. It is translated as CASSLRGISETQYF.

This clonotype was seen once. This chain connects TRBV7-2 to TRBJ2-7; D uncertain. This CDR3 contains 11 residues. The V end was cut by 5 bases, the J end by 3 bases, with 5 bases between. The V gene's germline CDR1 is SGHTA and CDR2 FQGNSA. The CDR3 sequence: CASSGYYEQYF. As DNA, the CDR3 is TGTGCCAGCAGCGGCTACTACGAGCAGTACTTC.